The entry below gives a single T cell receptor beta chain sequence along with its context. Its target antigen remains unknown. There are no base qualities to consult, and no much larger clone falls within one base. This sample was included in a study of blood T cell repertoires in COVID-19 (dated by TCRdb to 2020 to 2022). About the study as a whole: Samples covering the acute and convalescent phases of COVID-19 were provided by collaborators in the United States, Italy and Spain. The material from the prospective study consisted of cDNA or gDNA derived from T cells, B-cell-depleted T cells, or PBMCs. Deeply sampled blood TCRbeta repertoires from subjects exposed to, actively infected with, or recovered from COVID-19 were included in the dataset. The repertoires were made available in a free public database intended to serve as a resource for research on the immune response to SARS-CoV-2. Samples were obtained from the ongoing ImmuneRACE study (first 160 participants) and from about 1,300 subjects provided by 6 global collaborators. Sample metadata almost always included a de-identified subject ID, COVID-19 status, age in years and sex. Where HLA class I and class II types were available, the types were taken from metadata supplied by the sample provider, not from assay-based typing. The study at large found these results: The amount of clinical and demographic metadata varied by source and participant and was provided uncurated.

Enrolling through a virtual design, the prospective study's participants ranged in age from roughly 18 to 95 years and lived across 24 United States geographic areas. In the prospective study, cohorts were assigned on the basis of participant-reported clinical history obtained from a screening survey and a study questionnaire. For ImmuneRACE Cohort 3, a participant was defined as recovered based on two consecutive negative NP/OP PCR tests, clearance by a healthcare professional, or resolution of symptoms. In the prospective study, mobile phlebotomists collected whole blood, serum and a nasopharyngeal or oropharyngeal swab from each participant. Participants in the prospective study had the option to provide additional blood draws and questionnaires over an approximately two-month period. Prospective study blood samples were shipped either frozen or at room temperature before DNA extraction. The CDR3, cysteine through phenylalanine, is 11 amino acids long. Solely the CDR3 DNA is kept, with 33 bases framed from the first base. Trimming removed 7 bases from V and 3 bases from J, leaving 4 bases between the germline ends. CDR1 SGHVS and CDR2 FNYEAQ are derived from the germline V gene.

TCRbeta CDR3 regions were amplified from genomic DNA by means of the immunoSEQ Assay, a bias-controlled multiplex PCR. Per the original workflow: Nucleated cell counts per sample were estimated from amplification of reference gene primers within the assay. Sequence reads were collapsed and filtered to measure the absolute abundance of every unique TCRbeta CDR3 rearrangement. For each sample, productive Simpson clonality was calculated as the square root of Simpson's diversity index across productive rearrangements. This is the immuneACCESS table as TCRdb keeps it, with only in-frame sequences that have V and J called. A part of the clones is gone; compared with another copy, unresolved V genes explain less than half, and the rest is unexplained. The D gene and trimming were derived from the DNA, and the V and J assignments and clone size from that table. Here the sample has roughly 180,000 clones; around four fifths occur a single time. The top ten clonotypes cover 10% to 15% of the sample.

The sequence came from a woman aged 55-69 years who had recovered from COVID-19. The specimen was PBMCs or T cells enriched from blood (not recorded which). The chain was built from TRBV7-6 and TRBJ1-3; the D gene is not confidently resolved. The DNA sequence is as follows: TGTGCCAGCACCCTTGGAAACACCATATATTTT. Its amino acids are CASTLGNTIYF.